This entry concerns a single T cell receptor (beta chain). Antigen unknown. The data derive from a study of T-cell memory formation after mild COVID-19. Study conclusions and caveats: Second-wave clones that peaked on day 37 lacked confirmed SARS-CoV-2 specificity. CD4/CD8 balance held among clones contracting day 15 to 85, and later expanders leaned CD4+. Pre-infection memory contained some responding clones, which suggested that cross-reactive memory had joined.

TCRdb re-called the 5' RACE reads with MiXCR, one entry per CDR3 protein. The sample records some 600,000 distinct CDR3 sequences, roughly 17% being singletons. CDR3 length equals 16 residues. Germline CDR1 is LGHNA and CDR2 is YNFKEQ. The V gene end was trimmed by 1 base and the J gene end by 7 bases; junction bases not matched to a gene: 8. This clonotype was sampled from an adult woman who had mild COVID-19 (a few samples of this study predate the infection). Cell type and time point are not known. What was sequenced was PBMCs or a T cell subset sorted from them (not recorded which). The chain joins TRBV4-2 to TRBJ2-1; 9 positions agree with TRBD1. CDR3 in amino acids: CASSQGVGQGRNEQFF. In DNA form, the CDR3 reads TGTGCCAGCAGCCAAGGAGTGGGACAGGGTAGAAATGAGCAGTTCTTC.